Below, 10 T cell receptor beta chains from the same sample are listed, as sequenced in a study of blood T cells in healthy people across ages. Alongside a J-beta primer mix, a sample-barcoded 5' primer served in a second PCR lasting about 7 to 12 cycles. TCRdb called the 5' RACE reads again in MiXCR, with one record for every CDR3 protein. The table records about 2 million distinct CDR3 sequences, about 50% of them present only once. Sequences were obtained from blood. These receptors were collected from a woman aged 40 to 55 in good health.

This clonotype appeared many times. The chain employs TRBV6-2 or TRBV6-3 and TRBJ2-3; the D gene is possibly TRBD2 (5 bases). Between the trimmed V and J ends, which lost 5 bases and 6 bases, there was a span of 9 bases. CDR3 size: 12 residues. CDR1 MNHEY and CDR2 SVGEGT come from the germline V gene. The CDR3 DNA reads TGTGCCAGCAGTCCGGACTCGGATACGCAGTATTTT. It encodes CASSPDSDTQYF.

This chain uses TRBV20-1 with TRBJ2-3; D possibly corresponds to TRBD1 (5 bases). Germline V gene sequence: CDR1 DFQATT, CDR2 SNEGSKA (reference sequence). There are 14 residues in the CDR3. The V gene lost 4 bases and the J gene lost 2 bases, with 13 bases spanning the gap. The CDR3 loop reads CSANLRAFTDTQYF. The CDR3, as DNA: TGCAGTGCTAACCTCAGGGCCTTCACAGATACGCAGTATTTT.

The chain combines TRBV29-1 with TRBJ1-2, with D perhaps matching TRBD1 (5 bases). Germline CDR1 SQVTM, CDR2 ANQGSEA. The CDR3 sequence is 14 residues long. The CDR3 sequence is CTNYGTGRGYGYTF. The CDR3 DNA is TGCACCAATTACGGGACGGGAAGAGGGTATGGCTACACCTTC.

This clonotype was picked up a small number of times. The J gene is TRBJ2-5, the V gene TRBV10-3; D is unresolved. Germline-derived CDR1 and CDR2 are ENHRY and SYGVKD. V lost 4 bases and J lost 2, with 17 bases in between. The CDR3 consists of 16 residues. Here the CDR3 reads CAISAESGAKQETQYF. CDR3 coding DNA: TGTGCCATCAGTGCCGAGTCCGGTGCCAAACAAGAGACCCAGTACTTC.

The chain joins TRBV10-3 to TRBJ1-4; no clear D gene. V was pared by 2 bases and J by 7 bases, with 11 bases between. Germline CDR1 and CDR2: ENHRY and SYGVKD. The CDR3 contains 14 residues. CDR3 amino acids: CAISETFRGEKLFF. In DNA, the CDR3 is TGTGCCATCAGTGAGACATTTAGAGGTGAAAAACTGTTTTTT.

The CDR3 sequence: CASSFPSGDYGYTF. Here the CDR3 DNA reads TGCGCCAGCAGCTTTCCATCAGGAGACTATGGCTACACCTTC. The chain links TRBV5-1 to TRBJ1-2, with D uncertain. The ends were cut back, 2 bases at V and 3 bases at J, with 11 bases in the middle. CDR1 and CDR2 from the germline V gene are SGHRS and YFSETQ. This CDR3 contains 14 residues.

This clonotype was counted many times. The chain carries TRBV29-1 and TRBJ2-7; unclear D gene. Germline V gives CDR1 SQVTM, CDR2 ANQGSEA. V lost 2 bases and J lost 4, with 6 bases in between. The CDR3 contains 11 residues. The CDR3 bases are TGCAGCGTTGAAAGTGGGTACGAGCAGTACTTC. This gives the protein CSVESGYEQYF.

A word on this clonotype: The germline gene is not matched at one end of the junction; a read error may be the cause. Here the CDR3 reads CSGRLLTGSYEQYF. DNA for the CDR3: TGCAGTGGTAGACTGTTGACAGGTTCCTACGAGCAGTACTTC. The chain combines TRBV20-1 with TRBJ2-7; tentative D call: TRBD1 (6 bases). The CDR3 runs to 14 residues. CDR1 and CDR2 from the germline V gene are DFQATT and SNEGSKA (reference sequence).

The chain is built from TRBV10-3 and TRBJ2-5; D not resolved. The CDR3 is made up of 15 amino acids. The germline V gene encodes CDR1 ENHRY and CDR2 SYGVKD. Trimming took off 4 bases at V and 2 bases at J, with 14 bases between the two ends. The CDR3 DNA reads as TGTGCCATCAGTGGGTCGACGTCACATCAAGAGACCCAGTACTTC. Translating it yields CAISGSTSHQETQYF.

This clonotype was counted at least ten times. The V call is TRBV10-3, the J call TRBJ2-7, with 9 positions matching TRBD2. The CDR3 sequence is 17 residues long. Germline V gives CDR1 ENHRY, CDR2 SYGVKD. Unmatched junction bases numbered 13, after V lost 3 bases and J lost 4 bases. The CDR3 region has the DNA TGTGCCATCAGTGACCCCAGGCGGGGGGGCCTCAGATACGAGCAGTACTTC. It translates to CAISDPRRGGLRYEQYF.